This entry lists 25 T cell receptor beta chains sequenced from one sample in a study of CD8 T cells in Susac syndrome (dated by TCRdb to the late 2010s). The protocol used for the library was the immunoSEQ multiplex PCR assay. RNA was extracted using the RNeasy kit, and about 0.5 to 1 microgram was reverse transcribed with random hexamers. TCRdb reran the public reads through fastp at Q25 and MiXCR, keeping productive beta chains. Rows with one shared CDR3 protein collapse into an entry with the most common genes and DNA. Counted in this sample were 210,000 or so distinct CDR3 sequences; about 94% of them appeared once. The ten most abundant clones make up 0.15% to 0.2% of the sample. The specimen was CD4+ T cells from PBMCs. These receptors all come from a human donor with Susac syndrome.

This clonotype appeared once. This rearrangement joins TRBV7-3 to TRBJ1-2, with 9 bases identical to TRBD1. The CDR3 runs to 15 residues. The junction had 11 bases not matched to a gene; V was cut back by 4 bases and J by 8 bases. In germline, CDR1 is SGHTA, CDR2 FQGTGA. CDR3 in amino acids: CASSSGTGFSSGYTF. The CDR3 bases are TGTGCCAGCAGCTCCGGGACAGGGTTTTCCAGCGGCTACACCTTC.

In its sample, this clonotype was seen once. The rearrangement uses TRBV29-1 and TRBJ1-1; tentatively, D is TRBD1 (5 bases). The CDR3 has 13 residues. V lost 6 bases and J lost 2, with 13 bases in between. Per the germline V gene, CDR1 is SQVTM and CDR2 is ANQGSEA. CDR3 sequence: CSVGDRLNTEAFF. As DNA, the CDR3 is TGCAGCGTGGGAGACAGACTTAACACTGAAGCTTTCTTT.

The chain uses TRBV6-6 and TRBJ1-2; weak D call: TRBD1 (6 bases). The germline V gene encodes CDR1 MNHNY and CDR2 SVGAGI (reference sequence). The CDR3 loop spans 15 amino acids. V was trimmed by 5 bases and J by 3 bases, leaving 16 bases between them. CDR3 region: CASSTRGRVDYGYTF. CDR3 coding DNA: TGTGCCAGCAGTACCAGGGGTAGAGTGGACTATGGCTACACCTTC.

The chain employs TRBV29-1 and TRBJ2-5; 15 bases are shared with TRBD2. The trim removed 3 bases at V and 9 bases at J, leaving 11 bases unmatched. The CDR3 contains 16 residues. CDR1 SQVTM and CDR2 ANQGSEA come from the germline V gene. The CDR3 region is CSVDGLAGGSSQSQYF. The CDR3 DNA is TGCAGCGTTGATGGACTAGCGGGGGGGTCCTCACAGTCCCAGTACTTC.

The chain is built from TRBV20-1 and TRBJ2-7; D ambiguous. Germline assignment: CDR1 DFQATT and CDR2 SNEGSKA (reference sequence). V dropped 3 bases and J dropped 2 bases, with 8 bases sitting between them. The CDR3 spans 12 residues. CDR3 protein: CSASNSPYEQYF. Written as DNA, the CDR3 is TGCAGTGCTAGTAACAGCCCCTACGAGCAGTACTTC.

The chain employs TRBV20-1 and TRBJ2-5; D is possibly TRBD2 (6 bases). V dropped 3 bases and J dropped 7 bases, with 15 bases sitting between them. Germline V gene sequence: CDR1 DFQATT, CDR2 SNEGSKA (reference sequence). The CDR3 consists of 13 residues. CDR3 sequence reads: CSASSGRTGTQYF. Here the CDR3 DNA reads TGCAGTGCTAGTTCCGGGAGAACAGGGACCCAGTACTTC.

The chain uses TRBV28 and TRBJ2-4, with D possibly matching TRBD1 (6 bases). The CDR3 length is 15 residues. Deletions cut 5 bases from V and 0 bases from J, with 11 bases between. The germline V gene encodes CDR1 MDHEN and CDR2 SYDVKM. The CDR3 nucleotides read TGTGCCAGCAGTAACACAGGGTTAGCCAAAAACATTCAGTACTTC. It codes for CASSNTGLAKNIQYF.

The chain combines TRBV20-1 with TRBJ1-6, with TRBD1 matching over 7 bases. The germline V gene encodes CDR1 DFQATT and CDR2 SNEGSKA (reference sequence). The CDR3 loop spans 16 amino acids. Trimming cost V 3 bases and J 9 bases; bases outside gene matches: 14. CDR3 protein: CSARGDSLYEASPLHF. Written as DNA, the CDR3 is TGCAGTGCTAGGGGGGACAGCCTGTATGAGGCTTCACCCCTCCACTTT.

The CDR3 DNA follows: TGTGCCAGCAGCGTAGGGGTAGCGGGGGATCCGCAGTATTTT. It encodes CASSVGVAGDPQYF. This chain uses TRBV9 with TRBJ2-3, with 9 bases fitting TRBD2. In germline, CDR1 is SGDLS, CDR2 YYNGEE. V lost 0 bases and J lost 10; bases outside the gene matches: 6. This CDR3 is built from 14 residues.

This clonotype has just one count. The rearrangement links TRBV20-1 to TRBJ2-5; D is uncertain. CDR1 is DFQATT, CDR2 SNEGSKA, per germline (reference sequence). This CDR3 is built from 14 residues. The V and J ends lost 6 bases and 2 bases respectively, with 16 bases between them. The CDR3 DNA is TGCAGTGCCCTCCGGACCCTAGATCAAGAGACCCAGTACTTC. The encoded protein is CSALRTLDQETQYF.

The V gene is TRBV12-3 or TRBV12-4, the J gene TRBJ2-1, with D uncertain. The CDR3 is 14 amino acids. The V end was cut by 6 bases, the J end by 4 bases, with 13 bases between. CDR3 DNA: TGTGCCAGCAGATTTCTCTCACAGTACAATGAGCAGTTCTTC. Protein product: CASRFLSQYNEQFF.

The chain combines TRBV6-2 or TRBV6-3 with TRBJ2-2; maybe TRBD1 (6 bases). The CDR3 loop spans 15 amino acids. V lost 6 bases, J lost 6 bases, and 17 bases lay in between. Germline lookup yields CDR1 MNHEY and CDR2 SVGEGT. The CDR3 DNA reads TGTGCCAGCAGCCAGGGGAATTTAATGTCCGGGGAGCTGTTTTTT. The encoded protein is CASSQGNLMSGELFF.

The V gene is TRBV7-3, the J gene TRBJ1-1; D gene uncertain. The CDR3 has 17 amino acids. The germline gives CDR1 SGHTA, CDR2 FQGTGA. Trimming removed 4 bases at V and 3 bases at J, with 21 bases between. This chain's CDR3 is CASSSSGIGGEDTEAFF. The CDR3 coding sequence is TGTGCCAGCAGCTCTTCGGGTATAGGTGGGGAGGACACTGAAGCTTTCTTT.

The V and J genes are TRBV3-1 and TRBJ1-1, with D hard to call. The CDR3 has 15 amino acids. With 0 bases removed from V and 1 base from J, the gap between germline ends came to 9 bases. Germline lookup yields CDR1 LGHDT and CDR2 YNNKEL (reference sequence). In nucleotides, the CDR3 is TGTGCCAGCAGCCAAGATCCGGGAAGGAACACTGAAGCTTTCTTT. This sequence encodes CASSQDPGRNTEAFF.

The rearrangement joins TRBV20-1 to TRBJ1-5; no clear D gene. The ends were cut back, 1 base at V and 0 bases at J, with 16 bases in the middle. This CDR3 is 17 amino acids long. Germline V gives CDR1 DFQATT, CDR2 SNEGSKA (reference sequence). This CDR3 reads CSARAIDGDYSNQPQHF. The CDR3 coding sequence is TGCAGTGCTAGAGCCATAGACGGGGATTATAGCAATCAGCCCCAGCATTTT.

This rearrangement joins TRBV29-1 to TRBJ2-1; 12 nucleotides match TRBD2. Looked up from germline, CDR1 is SQVTM and CDR2 is ANQGSEA. V was pared by 6 bases and J by 5 bases, with 8 bases of the junction left unmatched. The CDR3 covers 15 residues. CDR3 residues: CSVAGPSGGDNEQFF. CDR3 nucleotide sequence: TGCAGCGTGGCGGGACCTAGCGGGGGGGACAATGAGCAGTTCTTC.

The chain has TRBV7-2 and TRBJ2-5; D is perhaps TRBD1 (5 bases). Trimming cost V 4 bases and J 7 bases, with 13 bases left between them. Germline loops: CDR1 SGHTA, CDR2 FQGNSA. This CDR3 is 13 amino acids long. The CDR3 nucleotides read TGTGCCAGCAGCTCGGACACGCCCGGGACCCAGTACTTC. Translating gives CASSSDTPGTQYF.

The chain recombines TRBV5-1 with TRBJ2-7; 8 bases line up with TRBD1. The ends lost 4 bases at V and 4 bases at J; junction bases unmatched: 7. This CDR3 has 14 amino acids. CDR1 and CDR2 from the germline V gene are SGHRS and YFSETQ. Written as DNA, the CDR3 is TGCGCCAGCAGCCAGGGGGCTAACTCGTACGAGCAGTACTTC. Translated, it gives CASSQGANSYEQYF.

The chain is built from TRBV5-1 and TRBJ1-2, with D perhaps matching TRBD1 (5 bases). The CDR3 spans 15 residues. The germline V and J ends were trimmed by 3 bases and 4 bases, with 16 bases remaining between them. Germline V gene lookup returns CDR1 SGHRS and CDR2 YFSETQ. The CDR3 DNA is TGCGCCAGCAGCTGGGGCCCGGGGGATGGCTATGGCTACACCTTC. Translation: CASSWGPGDGYGYTF. The complete variable domain, with remaining parts taken from reference TRBV5-1 and TRBJ1-2, reads KAGVTQTPRYLIKTRGQQVTLSCSPISGHRSVSWYQQTPGQGLQFLFEYFSETQRNKGNFPGRFSGRQFSNSRSEMNVSTLELGDSALYLCASSWGPGDGYGYTFGSGTRLTVV.

The rearrangement links TRBV9 to TRBJ1-1, with 7 bases that match TRBD1. The V gene end was trimmed by 3 bases and the J gene end by 5 bases; junction bases not matched to a gene: 10. Germline lookup yields CDR1 SGDLS and CDR2 YYNGEE. The CDR3 totals 15 residues. The CDR3 protein is CASSATGVMGTEAFF. CDR3 bases: TGTGCCAGCAGCGCCACAGGGGTAATGGGGACTGAAGCTTTCTTT.

V gene TRBV24-1 combines with J gene TRBJ2-3, with D perhaps TRBD1 (5 bases). V lost 3 bases, J lost 5 bases, and 11 bases lay in between. This CDR3 contains 14 residues. CDR1 and CDR2 (germline): KGHDR, SFDVKD. The CDR3 region has the DNA TGTGCCACCAGTGATACCCTGGGGCTAGATACGCAGTATTTT. It encodes CATSDTLGLDTQYF.

V is TRBV19 and J is TRBJ1-1; no clear D gene. The CDR3 consists of 15 residues. V was trimmed by 3 bases and J by 4 bases, leaving 15 bases between them. From germline, CDR1 is LNHDA and CDR2 SQIVND (reference sequence). This chain's CDR3 is CASSMRERSGTEAFF. DNA of the CDR3: TGTGCCAGTAGTATGAGGGAACGAAGCGGCACTGAAGCTTTCTTT.

This chain uses TRBV27 with TRBJ1-6; tentatively, D is TRBD1 (6 bases). V lost 5 bases, J lost 10 bases, and 18 bases lay in between. CDR3 length equals 15 residues. Germline V gene sequence: CDR1 MNHEY, CDR2 SMNVEV (reference sequence). CDR3 sequence: CASSTPTGIGSPLHF. The CDR3 region has the DNA TGTGCCAGCAGTACCCCTACAGGGATAGGGTCACCCCTCCACTTT.

The chain uses TRBV9 and TRBJ1-3, with D tentatively TRBD1 (5 bases). V shed 4 bases and J shed 1 base, with 12 bases lying between them. CDR1 is SGDLS and CDR2 is YYNGEE in the germline V gene. The CDR3 spans 15 residues. CDR3 region: CASSIDGGSGNTIYF. As DNA, the CDR3 is TGTGCCAGCAGCATCGATGGGGGGTCTGGAAACACCATATATTTT.

The chain employs TRBV7-6 and TRBJ2-5, with D tentatively TRBD2 (6 bases). V lost 5 bases and J 5 bases, leaving 21 bases between the germline ends. The CDR3 consists of 16 residues. Germline CDR1 and CDR2: SGHVS and FNYEAQ. CDR3 protein: CASSARDSLRGETQYF. The CDR3 nucleotides are TGTGCCAGCAGCGCCCGGGACTCCCTACGAGGGGAGACCCAGTACTTC.